This record looks at one TCR beta chain sequence and its context. Its antigen is as yet unknown. The sample comes from a study of cytomegalovirus exposure and HLA in healthy donors. Primers: 60 Vbeta forward and 13 Jbeta reverse. Sequencing was performed with immunoSEQ multiplex PCR; in TCRdb, only in-frame clones are kept and a portion is missing. The sample has about 150,000 clones, roughly 84% seen once. The CDR3 totals 16 residues. Deletions cut 2 bases from V and 4 bases from J, with 15 bases between. CDR1 and CDR2 from the germline V gene are SGHTA and FQGNSA. Study-wide findings and caveats: In a later analysis, TCR beta V- and J-gene trimming was associated with a missense DCLRE1C variant.

The sample was PBMCs. The sequence was collected from a boy aged 2-15 years in good health and CMV-seronegative. The chain couples TRBV7-2 to TRBJ1-3, with TRBD1 as a possible D gene (5 bases). DNA for the CDR3: TGTGCCAGCAGCTTACCCCACAGGCCCCTAGGAAACACCATATATTTT. Translation: CASSLPHRPLGNTIYF. The full variable domain, completed using reference TRBV7-2 and TRBJ1-3, is GAGVSQSPSNKVTEKGKDVELRCDPISGHTALYWYRQSLGQGLEFLIYFQGNSAPDKSGLPSDRFSAERTGGSVSTLTIQRTQQEDSAVYLCASSLPHRPLGNTIYFGEGSWLTVV.